The clone carrying this T cell receptor (beta chain) came up a few times. The target antigen is unknown. For TCR beta, libraries came from quantitative 5'-RACE with molecular barcodes. Each CDR3 protein gets one entry after TCRdb re-called the 5' RACE reads with MiXCR. The sample shows about 140,000 distinct CDR3 sequences, about 7% of them seen only once. This sample stems from a study of CD8 T cells in ankylosing spondylitis. Overall study findings and caveats: Matched ankylosing spondylitis synovial fluid reportedly showed significant enrichment of disease-linked clones. Seven to nine highly homologous variants formed a TCR beta motif that appeared characteristic of ankylosing spondylitis blood. Researchers report that disease-linked clones proved CD8+ and relatively rare in peripheral blood.

V was pared by 8 bases and J by 5 bases, with 13 bases between. Germline assignment: CDR1 SGHNT and CDR2 YENEEA. This CDR3 region has 13 residues. This TCR came from a female donor with ankylosing spondylitis or in good health (not recorded which). This chain joins TRBV11-3 and TRBJ2-1; no clear D. Input material: blood, either unsorted or a sorted T cell fraction (not recorded which). CDR3 amino acids: CASAKPPNNEQFF. The DNA of the CDR3 is TGTGCCAGCGCCAAACCCCCTAACAATGAGCAGTTCTTC.